The source of this T cell receptor (beta chain) is a study of cytomegalovirus exposure and HLA in healthy donors. The study, taken as a whole, reports: In a later analysis, parvovirus B19, influenza, CMV and Epstein-Barr virus appeared linked to several top co-occurrence clusters. Indistinguishability led to the exclusion of some V segments, TRBV6-2 and TRBV6-3 included.

Whereas donors were nominally healthy upon sampling, unrecorded immune exposures were probable. Primers: 60 Vbeta forward and 13 Jbeta reverse. Generated by immunoSEQ multiplex PCR, the TCRdb table keeps only in-frame clones and is missing some. This sample lists 170,000 or so clones; its ten largest clones have about 2%. The CDR3 sequence is 15 residues long. Germline V CDR1 and CDR2: SEHNR, FQNEAQ (reference sequence). Between the trimmed V and J ends, which lost 5 bases and 6 bases, there was a span of 17 bases. As for this clone: Antigen specificity is unknown.

Material for sequencing was PBMCs. The chain links TRBV7-9 to TRBJ2-1, with D possibly TRBD2 on 6 matching bases. This sequence was found in a young man in good health and CMV-seronegative. DNA of the CDR3: TGTGCCAGCAGCGCGCGGGAAACAGTCGGCAATGAGCAGTTCTTC. This gives the protein CASSARETVGNEQFF.